This entry features one T cell receptor (beta chain) sequence. Its antigen remains unidentified. Nothing much larger sits one base from this clone, and base qualities are not available. These data come from a study of T cell changes during pregnancy in multiple sclerosis (dated by TCRdb to about 2019). Broadly, across the study: The study looked at changes in the T cell repertoire across pregnancy in women with multiple sclerosis.

To prepare the library, the immunoSEQ multiplex PCR assay was applied. Not all clones reach the TCRdb copy of this immuneACCESS table, which keeps in-frame sequences only. Checked studies attribute under half of the gap to unresolved V genes and leave the rest unexplained. Counted in this sample were about 98,000 clones; about 91% of them appeared once. 2% to 3% of the sample goes to the ten largest clones. Including the terminal cysteine and phenylalanine, the CDR3 comprises 14 residues. Just the 42-base CDR3 DNA is kept, in frame starting at base 1. The specimen was peripheral blood, collected after pregnancy. The chain was built from TRBV21-1 and TRBJ2-2; the table assigns TRBD1, which was not confirmed against the DNA. TRBV21-1 is reported as a pseudogene. The TCR was taken from a female donor in good health, enrolled as a control in a pregnancy study. The nucleotide sequence is TGTGCCAGCGCAGAGGAGGGGGCGAGCGGGGAGCTGTTTTTT. The translation is CASAEEGASGELFF.